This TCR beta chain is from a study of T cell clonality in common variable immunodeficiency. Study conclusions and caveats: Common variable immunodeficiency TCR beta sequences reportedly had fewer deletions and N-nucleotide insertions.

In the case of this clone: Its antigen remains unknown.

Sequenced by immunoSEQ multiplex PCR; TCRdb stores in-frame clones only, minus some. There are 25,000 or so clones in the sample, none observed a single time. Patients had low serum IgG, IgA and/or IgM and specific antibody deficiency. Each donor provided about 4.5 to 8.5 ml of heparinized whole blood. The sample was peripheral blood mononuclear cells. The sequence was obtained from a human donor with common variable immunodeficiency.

The CDR3 loop is CASSPLGTAANTEAFF. The CDR3 bases that were read are TGTGCCAGCTCACCCCTTGGGACAGCGGCGAACACTGAA. The rearrangement uses TRBV18 and TRBJ1-1; 7 bases fit TRBD1. The sequenced fragment ends 3 residues before the CDR3 boundary, so the rest is inferred from the germline J gene. With 3 bases clipped from V and 1 base from J, the junction kept 8 bases outside the gene matches. Germline assignment: CDR1 KGHSH and CDR2 LQKENI. The CDR3 runs 16 residues.